This TCR beta chain was documented in a study of T cells after yellow fever vaccination. Findings and limits, study-wide: Any FACS-sorted repertoire could hold abundant clonotypes that contaminate it from the bulk population. The appearance of a small share of clonotypes in both CD4 and CD8 compartments was observed.

This CDR3 spans 15 amino acids. Germline-derived CDR1 and CDR2 are SGHDT and YYEEEE. Trimming cost V 3 bases and J 6 bases; bases outside gene matches: 7. Notes on this clonotype: Its antigen remains unknown.

Each CDR3 protein gets one entry after TCRdb re-called the 5' RACE reads with MiXCR. The repertoire consists of more than 250,000 distinct CDR3 sequences, with approximately 7% occurring once and the leading ten covering 15% to 20%. The V and J genes are TRBV5-6 and TRBJ2-2; 8 nucleotides agree with TRBD1. Sequencing used PBMCs, obtained about 41 days after the first yellow fever vaccination. This TCR was sampled from a man aged 18 to 29 who received the YFV17D yellow fever vaccine. The CDR3 is CASSYRDRYPGELFF. The CDR3, as DNA: TGTGCCAGCAGCTACCGGGACAGGTATCCCGGGGAGCTGTTTTTT.